One sample yielded the 3 T cell receptor beta chains listed below, sequenced in a study of blood T cell repertoires in COVID-19. TCRdb's table, derived via immunoSEQ multiplex PCR, lists solely in-frame clones and lacks some. The data show over 140,000 clones, 65% to 85% seen once. Sequenced material: peripheral blood. The receptors stem from a woman in her fifties or sixties with acute or convalescent COVID-19.

The rearrangement uses TRBV6-2 or TRBV6-3 and TRBJ1-1; D not certain. The CDR3 is made up of 14 amino acids. Trimming cost V 0 bases and J 3 bases, with 8 bases left between them. CDR1 and CDR2 from the germline V gene are MNHEY and SVGEGT. The DNA for the CDR3 is TGTGCCAGCAGTTACTCCGCGGGCTACACTGAAGCTTTCTTT. The encoded protein is CASSYSAGYTEAFF.

The chain links TRBV19 to TRBJ1-2; D call uncertain. The CDR3 has 13 amino acids. Trimming took off 6 bases at V and 8 bases at J, with 16 bases between the two ends. Per germline, CDR1 LNHDA and CDR2 SQIVND (reference sequence). CDR3 sequence reads: CASRPGSGSGYTF. DNA for the CDR3: TGTGCCAGTAGGCCAGGCTCGGGATCGGGCTACACCTTC.

The V gene is TRBV2, the J gene TRBJ2-1, with 7 bases matching TRBD1. V lost 10 bases to trimming and J lost 3 bases; unmatched junction nucleotides: 9. This CDR3 is built from 14 residues. The germline V gene encodes CDR1 SNHLY and CDR2 FYNNEI. The CDR3 is CANHHGTDYNEQFF. In DNA, the CDR3 is TGTGCCAATCACCACGGGACAGACTACAATGAGCAGTTCTTC.